The 21 T cell receptor beta chains reported below all come from one sample, sequenced in a study of OX40 agonist ivuxolimab in advanced cancers. The data were produced by immunoSEQ multiplex PCR, yet TCRdb's version contains in-frame clones alone and is incomplete. This table has around 95,000 clones, around 90% appearing once. Sequencing used CD4+ or CD8+ T cells sorted from blood, obtained in a trial of the OX40 agonist ivuxolimab. Every receptor here comes from an adult with an advanced solid tumor such as melanoma, head and neck, liver or kidney cancer.

The chain uses TRBV7-9 and TRBJ1-1; D unclear. Germline values: CDR1 SEHNR, CDR2 FQNEAQ (reference sequence). The CDR3 covers 12 residues. V shed 5 bases and J shed 3 bases, with 7 bases lying between them. The chain's CDR3 is CASSPRDTEAFF. The CDR3 DNA follows: TGTGCCAGCAGCCCGAGGGACACTGAAGCTTTCTTT. Combining the CDR3 with reference TRBV7-9 and TRBJ1-1 gives the whole variable domain DTGVSQNPRHKITKRGQNVTFRCDPISEHNRLYWYRQTLGQGPEFLTYFQNEAQLEKSRLLSDRFSAERPKGSFSTLEIQRTEQGDSAMYLCASSPRDTEAFFGQGTRLTVV.

This clone has a handful of counts. CDR3 in amino acids: CASSELLGQFF. DNA of the CDR3: TGTGCCAGCAGTGAATTGCTTGGGCAGTTCTTC. The chain employs TRBV2 and TRBJ2-1, with D unclear. Trimming cost V 2 bases and J 12 bases, with 8 bases left between them. Germline V gives CDR1 SNHLY, CDR2 FYNNEI. CDR3 length equals 11 residues.

V gene TRBV9 combines with J gene TRBJ2-7; no definite D call. Trimming removed 0 bases from V and 6 bases from J, with 13 bases in between. CDR1 SGDLS and CDR2 YYNGEE come from the germline V gene. The CDR3 spans 14 residues. CDR3 bases: TGTGCCAGCAGCGTAGGTTGGACGTCCCCCGAGCAGTACTTC. It specifies CASSVGWTSPEQYF. Filled out from reference TRBV9 and TRBJ2-7, the complete variable domain reads DSGVTQTPKHLITATGQRVTLRCSPRSGDLSVYWYQQSLDQGLQFLIQYYNGEERAKGNILERFSAQQFPDLHSELNLSSLELGDSALYFCASSVGWTSPEQYFGPGTRLTVT.

The chain joins TRBV5-1 to TRBJ2-4, with D unclear. Per germline, CDR1 SGHRS and CDR2 YFSETQ. The CDR3 length is 15 residues. Trimming stripped 0 bases from V and 0 bases from J, with 7 bases between. Here the CDR3 reads CASSLGPLAKNIQYF. The CDR3 DNA sequence: TGCGCCAGCAGCTTGGGACCATTAGCCAAAAACATTCAGTACTTC.

The rearrangement uses TRBV11-2 and TRBJ2-7; TRBD2 might be the D (5 bases). V lost 5 bases and J lost 2, with 10 bases in between. From germline, CDR1 is SGHAT and CDR2 FQNNGV. CDR3 length equals 13 residues. The CDR3 reads CASSRGEAYEQYF. The CDR3 DNA sequence: TGTGCCAGCAGCCGGGGAGAGGCCTACGAGCAGTACTTC.

In its sample, this clone was seen a few times. The V call is TRBV9, the J call TRBJ2-1; D uncertain. Trimming took off 7 bases at V and 0 bases at J, with 11 bases between the two ends. The CDR3 runs to 14 residues. The germline V gene has CDR1 SGDLS and CDR2 YYNGEE. The CDR3: CASQRRDSYNEQFF. DNA of the CDR3: TGTGCCAGCCAAAGACGCGACTCCTACAATGAGCAGTTCTTC.

The V gene is TRBV5-1, the J gene TRBJ2-1, with 7 bases fitting TRBD2. The germline V gene has CDR1 SGHRS and CDR2 YFSETQ. J was trimmed by 10 bases and V by 4 bases; bases with no gene match: 8. The CDR3 spans 13 residues. The CDR3 region has the DNA TGCGCCAGCAGCCCTGCTGCCGGGAGGGAGCAGTTCTTC. It translates to CASSPAAGREQFF.

The rearrangement joins TRBV6-1 to TRBJ2-7, with 7 nucleotides matching TRBD2. Germline trimming cut 4 bases from V and 0 bases from J; bases unmatched to any gene: 6. This CDR3 is 15 amino acids long. CDR1 is MNHNS and CDR2 is SASEGT in the germline V gene. The CDR3 DNA sequence: TGTGCCAGCAGTGGACCTAGCGGACCCTCCTACGAGCAGTACTTC. It specifies CASSGPSGPSYEQYF.

This rearrangement joins TRBV14 to TRBJ1-2; D uncertain. Between the trimmed V and J ends, which lost 1 base and 7 bases, there was a span of 13 bases. CDR1 SGHDN and CDR2 FVKESK come from the germline V gene. The CDR3 contains 14 residues. CDR3 protein: CASSQVANWGGYTF. CDR3 bases: TGTGCCAGCAGCCAAGTCGCCAATTGGGGTGGCTACACCTTC.

This chain joins TRBV5-1 and TRBJ2-7; 9 bases line up with TRBD1. Trimming removed 0 bases from V and 5 bases from J; junction bases left unmatched: 6. The CDR3 length is 15 residues. The germline V gene has CDR1 SGHRS and CDR2 YFSETQ. CDR3 DNA sequence: TGCGCCAGCAGCTTGGACACAGGGGGCTTTGACGAGCAGTACTTC. Translation gives CASSLDTGGFDEQYF.

V and J are TRBV5-4 and TRBJ1-6; 8 nucleotides line up with TRBD1. Germline V gene lookup returns CDR1 SGHNT and CDR2 YYREEE (reference sequence). This CDR3 is built from 15 residues. V trimming: 2 bases; J trimming: 9 bases; junction bases outside the gene matches: 7. The CDR3 sequence is CASSFGQGIRSPLHF. In nucleotides, the CDR3 is TGTGCCAGCAGCTTTGGACAGGGCATACGTTCACCCCTCCACTTT.

This chain links TRBV6-1 with TRBJ1-1, with a weak D call TRBD1 (5 bases). V was shortened by 4 bases and J by 1 base, with 7 bases between the two germline ends. This CDR3 spans 13 amino acids. Germline lookup yields CDR1 MNHNS and CDR2 SASEGT. DNA for the CDR3: TGTGCCAGCAGTGGAGACAGGAACACTGAAGCTTTCTTT. It is translated as CASSGDRNTEAFF.

V is TRBV7-6 and J is TRBJ2-2, with TRBD2 identical over 7 bases. CDR1 SGHVS and CDR2 FNYEAQ come from the germline V gene. The length of the CDR3 is 16 residues. Unmatched junction bases numbered 5, after V lost 1 base and J lost 3 bases. The CDR3 sequence: CASSLEGGGYTGELFF. The DNA for the CDR3 is TGTGCCAGCAGCTTAGAGGGCGGGGGTTACACCGGGGAGCTGTTTTTT.

The genes are TRBV7-9 and TRBJ2-2; 11 nucleotides match TRBD1. The CDR3 is 16 residues long. Germline V gene sequence: CDR1 SEHNR, CDR2 FQNEAQ (reference sequence). Trimming removed 5 bases from V and 6 bases from J; junction bases left unmatched: 8. As DNA, the CDR3 is TGTGCCAGCAGCCCGGCCGGGACAGGGGGTCCCGGGGAGCTGTTTTTT. Translated: CASSPAGTGGPGELFF.

The genes are TRBV5-1 and TRBJ2-7; tentatively, D is TRBD1 or TRBD2 (6 bases each). The CDR3 is made up of 16 amino acids. The germline V and J ends were trimmed by 2 bases and 3 bases, with 18 bases remaining between them. Germline values: CDR1 SGHRS, CDR2 YFSETQ. The CDR3 bases are TGCGCCAGCAGCTTCGGGGGTTTACAGGGAGGCTACGAGCAGTACTTC. Its protein is CASSFGGLQGGYEQYF.

The V gene is TRBV5-8, the J gene TRBJ2-6, with D maybe TRBD1 (6 bases). CDR3 length equals 15 residues. V gave up 4 bases and J gave up 2 bases, with 10 bases separating them. Per the germline V gene, CDR1 is SGHTS and CDR2 is YDEGEE. The CDR3 nucleotides read TGTGCCAGCAGCCCCGCAGGGGCTGGGGCCAACGTCCTGACTTTC. Its translation is CASSPAGAGANVLTF. Full variable domain (outside the CDR3, taken from reference TRBV5-8 and TRBJ2-6): EAGVTQSPTHLIKTRGQQATLRCSPISGHTSVYWYQQALGLGLQFLLWYDEGEERNRGNFPPRFSGRQFPNYSSELNVNALELEDSALYLCASSPAGAGANVLTFGAGSRLTVL.

V and J are TRBV30 and TRBJ1-5, with D perhaps TRBD1 (6 bases). CDR3 length equals 16 residues. Trimming shortened V by 0 bases and J by 5 bases, and 17 bases separated the two germline ends. The germline V gene has CDR1 GTSNPN and CDR2 SVGIG (reference sequence). The CDR3 is CAWSVSGRGGYQPQHF. The CDR3 region has the DNA TGTGCCTGGAGTGTATCGGGCAGGGGCGGATATCAGCCCCAGCATTTT.

The chain uses TRBV4-1 and TRBJ1-3; 8 nucleotides align to TRBD1. Germline assignment: CDR1 MGHRA and CDR2 YSYEKL. The V gene end was trimmed by 1 base and the J gene end by 3 bases; junction bases not matched to a gene: 5. The CDR3 totals 16 residues. The CDR3 sequence: CASSQVRTGNGNTIYF. CDR3 DNA sequence: TGCGCCAGCAGCCAAGTTCGGACAGGGAATGGAAACACCATATATTTT.

The chain links TRBV7-8 to TRBJ1-6, with 11 bases lining up with TRBD1. The CDR3 sequence is 15 residues long. CDR1 and CDR2 (germline): SGHVS, FQNEAQ. V was clipped by 4 bases and J by 8 bases; unmatched bases: 4. The CDR3 reads CASSSGQGADSPLHF. CDR3 sequence (DNA): TGTGCCAGCAGCTCCGGACAGGGGGCTGATTCACCCCTCCACTTT.

This clone was counted between two and nine times. V is TRBV19 and J is TRBJ2-3; possibly TRBD2 for D (7 bases). V was cut by 3 bases and J by 5 bases, with 12 bases left in between. CDR3 size: 14 residues. Germline V gene lookup returns CDR1 LNHDA and CDR2 SQIVND (reference sequence). CDR3 nucleotides: TGTGCCAGTAGTATTGCGGGGGCGGTAGATACGCAGTATTTT. This translates into CASSIAGAVDTQYF.

The V call is TRBV5-6, the J call TRBJ1-5; D is unresolved. There are 16 residues in the CDR3. From germline, CDR1 is SGHDT and CDR2 YYEEEE. The V end was cut by 0 bases, the J end by 2 bases, with 12 bases between. In DNA, the CDR3 is TGTGCCAGCAGCTTGGGTCCCCCAGGCGGCAATCAGCCCCAGCATTTT. It specifies CASSLGPPGGNQPQHF.